The 3 T cell receptor beta chains presented below share a single source sample, sequenced in a study of cytomegalovirus exposure and HLA in healthy donors. 13 Jbeta primers and 60 Vbeta primers were used for the PCR. Method: immunoSEQ multiplex PCR; TCRdb's copy keeps in-frame clones and lacks some. The profile shows approximately 200,000 clones, approximately 78% of them singletons. The sequencing input was PBMCs. Source of these receptors: a woman aged 45-65 years in good health and CMV-seropositive.

The genes are TRBV25-1 and TRBJ2-5, with 11 bases aligning to TRBD2. The DNA end lines up better with TRBJ2-7; the J call may be wrong. Germline V gene sequence: CDR1 MGHDK, CDR2 SYGVNS. CDR3 length: 15 amino acids. The CDR3 sequence: CASSSPGTSGYEQYF. The CDR3 bases are TGTGCCAGCAGTTCCCCCGGGACTAGCGGATACGAGCAGTACTTC.

The chain joins TRBV29-1 to TRBJ2-3; D unclear. The CDR3 runs 12 residues. V lost 8 bases to trimming and J lost 4 bases, with 13 bases between them. CDR1 SQVTM and CDR2 ANQGSEA come from the germline V gene. In DNA form, the CDR3 reads TGCAGCCTCGGGTCTGCTGCAGATACGCAGTATTTT. Translated, it gives CSLGSAADTQYF.

This clone was observed a handful of times. V is TRBV4-3 and J is TRBJ2-3; 8 nucleotides align to TRBD2. J was trimmed by 2 bases and V by 0 bases; bases with no gene match: 13. The CDR3 spans 19 residues. The germline V gene encodes CDR1 LGHNA and CDR2 YSLEER. Here the CDR3 reads CASSQDIGLRGGLTDTQYF. The CDR3 DNA sequence: TGCGCCAGCAGCCAAGACATCGGGTTGCGCGGGGGGCTCACAGATACGCAGTATTTT.